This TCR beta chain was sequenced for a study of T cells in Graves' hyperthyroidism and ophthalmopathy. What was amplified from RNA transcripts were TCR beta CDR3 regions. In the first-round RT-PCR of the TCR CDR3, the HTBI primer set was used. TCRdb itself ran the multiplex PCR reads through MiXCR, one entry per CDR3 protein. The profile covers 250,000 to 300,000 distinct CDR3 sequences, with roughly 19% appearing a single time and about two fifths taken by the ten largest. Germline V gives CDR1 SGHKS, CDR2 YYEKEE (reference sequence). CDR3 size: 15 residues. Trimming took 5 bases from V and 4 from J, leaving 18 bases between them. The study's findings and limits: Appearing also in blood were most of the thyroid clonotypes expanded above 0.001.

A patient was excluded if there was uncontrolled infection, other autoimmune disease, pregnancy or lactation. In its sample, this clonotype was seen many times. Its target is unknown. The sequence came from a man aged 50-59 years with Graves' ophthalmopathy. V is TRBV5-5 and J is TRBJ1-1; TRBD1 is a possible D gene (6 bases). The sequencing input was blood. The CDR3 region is CASSWGANRVTEAFF. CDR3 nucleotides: TGTGCCAGCAGTTGGGGGGCTAACAGGGTCACTGAAGCTTTCTTT.